The 10 T cell receptor beta chains below all came from one sample that was sequenced in a study of cytomegalovirus exposure and HLA in healthy donors. Only in-frame clones appear in the TCRdb table, and some are missing; sequencing was by immunoSEQ multiplex PCR. The data contain approximately 160,000 clones, roughly nine tenths of them singletons. Sequencing was done on a sample of PBMCs. These receptors came from a woman aged 30 to 39 in good health and CMV-seronegative.

This rearrangement joins TRBV7-2 to TRBJ2-7; a possible D gene is TRBD2 (6 bases). The CDR3 contains 15 residues. Looked up from germline, CDR1 is SGHTA and CDR2 is FQGNSA. Trimming removed 5 bases from V and 2 bases from J, with 16 bases in between. CDR3 in amino acids: CASSLDLAPTYEQYF. DNA for the CDR3: TGTGCCAGCAGCCTAGATCTAGCGCCTACCTACGAGCAGTACTTC.

The rearrangement joins TRBV18 to TRBJ2-2; perhaps D is TRBD1 or TRBD2 (6 bases each). This CDR3 spans 15 amino acids. The germline gives CDR1 KGHSH, CDR2 LQKENI. V lost 1 base and J lost 4, with 10 bases in between. CDR3: CASSPQQGGTGELFF. The CDR3 DNA reads TGTGCCAGCTCACCACAACAGGGAGGCACCGGGGAGCTGTTTTTT.

The gene calls are TRBV27 and TRBJ2-3; tentatively, D is TRBD1 or TRBD2 (5 bases each). This CDR3 region has 15 residues. Germline V gives CDR1 MNHEY, CDR2 SMNVEV (reference sequence). Trimming stripped 3 bases from V and 5 bases from J, with 15 bases between. Here the CDR3 DNA reads TGTGCCAGCAGTTTCCAAAGCGCAGGGAGAGATACGCAGTATTTT. Its translation is CASSFQSAGRDTQYF.

The chain employs TRBV15 and TRBJ2-7; D is undetermined. This CDR3 has 13 amino acids. Germline V lookup: CDR1 LNHNV, CDR2 YYDKDF (reference sequence). Trimming shortened V by 5 bases and J by 3 bases, and 11 bases separated the two germline ends. Here the CDR3 reads CATSSRAFYEQYF. DNA for the CDR3: TGTGCCACCAGCTCCCGGGCTTTCTACGAGCAGTACTTC.

V gene TRBV12-5 combines with J gene TRBJ2-3; D could derive from TRBD1 or TRBD2 (5 bases each). CDR1 is LGHNT, CDR2 FRNRAP, per germline. V lost 6 bases, J lost 1 base, and 20 bases lay in between. The length of the CDR3 is 17 residues. The CDR3 region has the DNA TGTGCTAGTGGAGAGAGGGGCCCTTCATCTGGCACAGATACGCAGTATTTT. Amino acids: CASGERGPSSGTDTQYF.

In its sample, this clone was seen a few times. The chain combines TRBV28 with TRBJ1-2; D unclear. V shed 4 bases and J shed 8 bases, with 5 bases lying between them. The length of the CDR3 is 10 residues. Germline assignment: CDR1 MDHEN and CDR2 SYDVKM. The CDR3 protein is CASSSGGYTF. The CDR3 nucleotides are TGTGCCAGCAGTTCGGGGGGCTACACCTTC.

CDR3 DNA sequence: TGTGCCAGCAGTTTGACAGGGGAGGACTACACCTTC. Amino acids: CASSLTGEDYTF. The chain has TRBV6-6 and TRBJ1-2; 8 positions match TRBD1. Trimming cost V 4 bases and J 10 bases; bases outside gene matches: 5. In germline, CDR1 is MNHNY, CDR2 SVGAGI (reference sequence). The CDR3 is 12 amino acids.

The CDR3 is CASSISDWEETQYF. The CDR3 DNA sequence: TGTGCCAGTAGTATTTCGGACTGGGAAGAGACCCAGTACTTC. This rearrangement joins TRBV19 to TRBJ2-5; D perhaps matches TRBD2 (5 bases). The CDR3 length is 14 residues. From germline, CDR1 is LNHDA and CDR2 SQIVND (reference sequence). V lost 3 bases, J lost 3 bases, and 11 bases lay in between.

The CDR3 here is CASSLEGVGYTF. The CDR3 region has the DNA TGTGCCAGCAGCTTAGAAGGGGTCGGCTACACCTTC. This chain joins TRBV7-9 and TRBJ1-2; D might be TRBD1 (5 bases). Germline CDR1 SEHNR, CDR2 FQNEAQ (reference sequence). The germline V and J ends were trimmed by 1 base and 8 bases, with 8 bases remaining between them. The CDR3 loop spans 12 amino acids.

The chain couples TRBV4-1 to TRBJ1-1; maybe TRBD1 (6 bases). CDR3 length equals 15 residues. V was cut by 4 bases and J by 3 bases, with 15 bases left in between. The V gene's germline CDR1 is MGHRA and CDR2 YSYEKL. The CDR3 loop reads CASSLGREGDTEAFF. In DNA form, the CDR3 reads TGCGCCAGCAGCCTCGGGCGGGAGGGGGACACTGAAGCTTTCTTT.